These 7 T cell receptor beta chains share one sample of origin, sequenced in a study of OX40 agonist ivuxolimab in advanced cancers. Generated by immunoSEQ multiplex PCR, the TCRdb table keeps only in-frame clones and is missing some. The data contain 25,000 to 30,000 clones, around 85% of them singletons. Source: CD4+ or CD8+ T cells sorted from blood, taken in a trial of the OX40 agonist ivuxolimab. Receptors originate from an adult with an advanced solid tumor such as melanoma, head and neck, liver or kidney cancer.

The chain carries TRBV5-6 and TRBJ1-4; the D gene is possibly TRBD1 (5 bases). The V end was cut by 0 bases, the J end by 5 bases, with 11 bases between. The CDR3 runs to 15 residues. Germline V gene sequence: CDR1 SGHDT, CDR2 YYEEEE. CDR3 nucleotides: TGTGCCAGCAGCTTGGATCGGGGGTTGAATGAAAAACTGTTTTTT. This codes for CASSLDRGLNEKLFF.

The J gene is TRBJ2-1, the V gene TRBV28, with 15 bases matching TRBD2. The CDR3 extends over 17 amino acids. Germline CDR1 MDHEN, CDR2 SYDVKM. The ends lost 5 bases at V and 10 bases at J; junction bases unmatched: 12. CDR3 amino acids: CASSHPGLAGGPPEQFF. The CDR3 region has the DNA TGTGCCAGCAGTCACCCGGGACTAGCGGGGGGCCCGCCCGAGCAGTTCTTC. Using reference TRBV28 and TRBJ2-1 for the parts outside the CDR3, the full variable domain is DVKVTQSSRYLVKRTGEKVFLECVQDMDHENMFWYRQDPGLGLRLIYFSYDVKMKEKGDIPEGYSVSREKKERFSLILESASTNQTSMYLCASSHPGLAGGPPEQFFGPGTRLTVL.

This CDR3 is CASSEAIASGGAGMDTQYF. As DNA, the CDR3 is TGTGCCAGCAGTGAAGCGATTGCTAGCGGGGGGGCCGGGATGGATACGCAGTATTTT. The V call is TRBV6-1, the J call TRBJ2-3; TRBD2 agrees at 12 bases. The CDR3 is 19 amino acids. With V trimmed by 0 bases and J by 6 bases, 13 bases remained unmatched. CDR1 is MNHNS and CDR2 is SASEGT in the germline V gene.

The genes are TRBV5-6 and TRBJ2-2; TRBD1 matches 9 bases. The CDR3 length is 15 residues. From germline, CDR1 is SGHDT and CDR2 YYEEEE. V lost 1 base to trimming and J lost 5 bases; unmatched junction nucleotides: 3. The DNA for the CDR3 is TGTGCCAGCAGCTTGCCGACAGGGGGTACCGGGGAGCTGTTTTTT. It specifies CASSLPTGGTGELFF.

V usage is TRBV6-6 and J usage is TRBJ1-6, with D unresolved. The ends were cut back, 4 bases at V and 5 bases at J, with 15 bases in the middle. This CDR3 comprises 16 residues. The germline V gene has CDR1 MNHNY and CDR2 SVGAGI (reference sequence). CDR3 residues: CASSFYPTANNSPLHF. The CDR3 region has the DNA TGTGCCAGCAGTTTTTATCCCACAGCGAATAATTCACCCCTCCACTTT.

The CDR3 spells CASSLGSASDEQYF. The CDR3 DNA sequence: TGTGCCAGCAGCTTAGGGTCGGCTAGCGACGAGCAGTACTTC. The J gene is TRBJ2-7, the V gene TRBV7-9, with a tentative D call TRBD2 (6 bases). CDR1 and CDR2 from the germline V gene are SEHNR and FQNEAQ (reference sequence). The CDR3 extends over 14 amino acids. The V gene lost 1 base and the J gene lost 5 bases, with 12 bases spanning the gap.

This clone was recorded a few times. This chain uses TRBV7-9 with TRBJ1-2, with D unclear. With 5 bases removed from V and 0 bases from J, the gap between germline ends came to 13 bases. Germline assignment: CDR1 SEHNR and CDR2 FQNEAQ (reference sequence). The CDR3 consists of 15 residues. The CDR3: CASSPSMGTNYGYTF. CDR3 in DNA: TGTGCCAGCAGCCCCAGTATGGGTACTAACTATGGCTACACCTTC. Full variable domain (rest looked up from reference TRBV7-9 and TRBJ1-2): DTGVSQNPRHKITKRGQNVTFRCDPISEHNRLYWYRQTLGQGPEFLTYFQNEAQLEKSRLLSDRFSAERPKGSFSTLEIQRTEQGDSAMYLCASSPSMGTNYGYTFGSGTRLTVV.